This TCR beta chain was found in a study of shared clonotypes between healthy human individuals. Sequencing used immunoSEQ multiplex PCR; TCRdb keeps in-frame clones, though not all of them. The repertoire has approximately 500,000 clones, approximately 79% of them found once; the top ten carry over 10%. J was trimmed by 1 base and V by 7 bases; bases with no gene match: 4. The CDR3 is 14 residues long. Per the germline V gene, CDR1 is SNHLY and CDR2 is FYNNEI. The source is a woman between 40 and 50 years old in good health. Some clones in this sample may be carry-over from other donors' samples. The rearrangement joins TRBV2 to TRBJ1-5, with 7 bases matching TRBD1. Sequenced input: PBMCs. The CDR3 sequence is CASTGTESNQPQHF. In nucleotides, the CDR3 is TGTGCCAGCACCGGGACAGAGAGCAATCAGCCCCAGCATTTT.